A single sample is the source of the 26 T cell receptor beta chains below, sequenced in a study of regulatory T cells in long-lasting Graves disease. Time point reported: newly diagnosed GD, antithyroid drugs for less than 3 months. RNA from PBMCs was the source of the TCR library. To make TCR beta libraries, researchers used iRepertoire HTBI primers and Arm-PCR of CDR3 regions. MiXCR, applied by TCRdb to the multiplex PCR reads, yields one record per CDR3 protein. This sample carries under 800,000 distinct CDR3 sequences, roughly 16% of them seen once, and the ten largest clones take 15% to 20%. The data also belong to a second study, concerning T cells in Graves' hyperthyroidism and ophthalmopathy.

The input for sequencing was peripheral blood mononuclear cells (PBMCs), taken at new diagnosis, from a patient treated with antithyroid drugs. The source of these receptors is a woman in her 30s with Graves disease.

This clonotype was seen at least ten times. This rearrangement joins TRBV27 to TRBJ1-5; no clear D. V was trimmed by 5 bases and J by 5 bases, leaving 10 bases between them. CDR1 is MNHEY, CDR2 SMNVEV, per germline (reference sequence). This CDR3 region has 13 residues. CDR3 nucleotide sequence: TGTGCCAGCAGTCCTGGCCTTTATCAGCCCCAGCATTTT. Amino acids: CASSPGLYQPQHF.

The chain joins TRBV9 to TRBJ1-4; D unclear. The CDR3 is made up of 13 amino acids. Germline CDR1 reads SGDLS; CDR2 reads YYNGEE. Trimming stripped 5 bases from V and 8 bases from J, with 13 bases between. The DNA for the CDR3 is TGTGCCAGCAGGATAGCGCTGGGCGAAAAACTGTTTTTT. The encoded protein is CASRIALGEKLFF. The full variable domain, completed using reference TRBV9 and TRBJ1-4, is DSGVTQTPKHLITATGQRVTLRCSPRSGDLSVYWYQQSLDQGLQFLIQYYNGEERAKGNILERFSAQQFPDLHSELNLSSLELGDSALYFCASRIALGEKLFFGSGTQLSVL.

Remarks on this clonotype: A single base separates this from a much larger clone, so it may be a read error. J is TRBJ1-1 and V is TRBV6-9; D remains ambiguous. CDR1 and CDR2 from the germline V gene are MNHGY and SVAAGI. The CDR3 sequence is 14 residues long. CDR3 DNA: TGTGCCAGCGGTTACGGCTTGATGAACACTGAAGCTTTCTTT. Its protein is CASGYGLMNTEAFF.

Ten or more counts support this clonotype. The V and J genes are TRBV12-3 or TRBV12-4 and TRBJ2-4; 10 positions agree with TRBD1. CDR3 size: 16 residues. V shed 2 bases and J 3 bases; nucleotides not matched to a gene: 4. CDR3 amino acids: CASSLRQGAVKNIQYF. CDR3 coding DNA: TGTGCCAGCAGTTTAAGACAGGGGGCAGTCAAAAACATTCAGTACTTC.

V usage is TRBV2 and J usage is TRBJ1-3, with 9 bases that match TRBD1. In germline, CDR1 is SNHLY, CDR2 FYNNEI. The trim removed 6 bases at V and 0 bases at J, leaving 3 bases unmatched. The CDR3 length is 15 residues. CDR3 DNA sequence: TGTGCCAGCAGCCTACAGGGGGCCTCTGGAAACACCATATATTTT. As protein: CASSLQGASGNTIYF. The complete variable domain, with remaining parts taken from reference TRBV2 and TRBJ1-3, reads EPEVTQTPSHQVTQMGQEVILRCVPISNHLYFYWYRQILGQKVEFLVSFYNNEISEKSEIFDDQFSVERPDGSNFTLKIRSTKLEDSAMYFCASSLQGASGNTIYFGEGSWLTVV.

This clonotype was seen more than once but under ten times. The chain uses TRBV12-3 or TRBV12-4 and TRBJ1-3; possibly TRBD1 for D (5 bases). CDR3 size: 16 residues. Trimming took 5 bases from V and 2 from J, leaving 16 bases between them. CDR3 DNA sequence: TGTGCCAGCAGTCGAGGGTTCGGACAAACTGGAAACACCATATATTTT. The encoded protein is CASSRGFGQTGNTIYF.

This clonotype has just a few counts. The genes are TRBV11-1 and TRBJ2-2; D is perhaps TRBD1 or TRBD2 (6 bases each). The CDR3 covers 14 residues. Between the trimmed V and J ends, which lost 6 bases and 4 bases, there was a span of 12 bases. Per the germline V gene, CDR1 is SGHAT and CDR2 is FQDESV (reference sequence). The CDR3 loop reads CASRQGLLTGELFF. DNA of the CDR3: TGTGCCAGCAGACAGGGACTGCTCACCGGGGAGCTGTTTTTT.

For this clonotype: A read error may explain this, as a much larger clone is one base away. The genes are TRBV6-1 and TRBJ1-5; a possible D gene is TRBD1 (5 bases). The CDR3 covers 14 residues. V lost 7 bases and J lost 3, with 13 bases in between. In germline, CDR1 is MNHNS, CDR2 SASEGT. The CDR3 spells CASTEGLNNQPQHF. CDR3 sequence (DNA): TGTGCCAGCACAGAGGGGTTAAACAATCAGCCCCAGCATTTT.

This clonotype was seen ten or more times. This rearrangement joins TRBV28 to TRBJ2-1; a possible D gene is TRBD2 (5 bases). Germline assignment: CDR1 MDHEN and CDR2 SYDVKM. Trimming removed 7 bases from V and 7 bases from J, with 20 bases in between. The CDR3 spans 15 residues. The DNA of the CDR3 is TGTGCCAGCACTTCAACGGGTGGAGGTAGGAATGAGCAGTTCTTC. This encodes CASTSTGGGRNEQFF. Drawing the rest from reference TRBV28 and TRBJ2-1, the complete variable domain is DVKVTQSSRYLVKRTGEKVFLECVQDMDHENMFWYRQDPGLGLRLIYFSYDVKMKEKGDIPEGYSVSREKKERFSLILESASTNQTSMYLCASTSTGGGRNEQFFGPGTRLTVL.

This clonotype was detected ten times or more. The genes are TRBV29-1 and TRBJ1-1; 8 bases line up with TRBD1. V shed 4 bases, J shed 8 bases, and the junction held 6 bases outside the gene matches. CDR1 is SQVTM and CDR2 is ANQGSEA in the germline V gene. The CDR3 totals 12 residues. In nucleotides, the CDR3 is TGCAGCGTTGGGGACAGGTTCGGCGAAGCTTTCTTT. Translating it yields CSVGDRFGEAFF.

This rearrangement joins TRBV10-3 to TRBJ1-2; unclear D gene. This CDR3 spans 13 amino acids. CDR1 ENHRY and CDR2 SYGVKD come from the germline V gene. Trimming pared 7 bases from V and 2 bases from J, leaving 11 bases between. CDR3 sequence: CAIMKTVNYGYTF. CDR3 coding DNA: TGTGCCATCATGAAGACGGTCAACTATGGCTACACCTTC.

This clonotype was recorded many times. The rearrangement links TRBV28 to TRBJ1-1, with 8 bases lining up with TRBD1. This CDR3 spans 13 amino acids. From germline, CDR1 is MDHEN and CDR2 SYDVKM. V was clipped by 6 bases and J by 5 bases; unmatched bases: 5. The CDR3 DNA sequence: TGTGCCAGCAGAGGACAGGGAAAAACTGAAGCTTTCTTT. It is translated as CASRGQGKTEAFF. The entire variable domain, with the rest obtained from reference TRBV28 and TRBJ1-1, is as follows: DVKVTQSSRYLVKRTGEKVFLECVQDMDHENMFWYRQDPGLGLRLIYFSYDVKMKEKGDIPEGYSVSREKKERFSLILESASTNQTSMYLCASRGQGKTEAFFGQGTRLTVV.

The chain employs TRBV19 and TRBJ1-2; 7 bases are a match to TRBD1. Per germline, CDR1 LNHDA and CDR2 SQIVND (reference sequence). The CDR3 loop spans 14 amino acids. The V gene end was trimmed by 4 bases and the J gene end by 8 bases; junction bases not matched to a gene: 10. The CDR3 protein is CASSTLAGGNGYTF. CDR3 DNA sequence: TGTGCCAGTAGTACCCTAGCAGGGGGTAACGGCTACACCTTC.

This clonotype has only a few counts. The chain recombines TRBV7-8 with TRBJ2-1; 9 bases line up with TRBD1. Germline lookup yields CDR1 SGHVS and CDR2 FQNEAQ. The V gene end was trimmed by 6 bases and the J gene end by 0 bases; junction bases not matched to a gene: 12. The CDR3 loop spans 18 amino acids. The CDR3 DNA is TGTGCCAGCAGTCCTGGACAGGGGCGGTTACGCTCCTACAATGAGCAGTTCTTC. Residues: CASSPGQGRLRSYNEQFF.

J is TRBJ2-7 and V is TRBV28, with 7 bases lining up with TRBD1. J gave up 0 bases and V 6 bases, and 8 bases lay outside the gene matches. Germline CDR1 MDHEN, CDR2 SYDVKM. The CDR3 runs to 15 residues. CDR3 DNA: TGTGCCAGCAGATCCGACAGGGTAGGCTCCTACGAGCAGTACTTC. It translates to CASRSDRVGSYEQYF.

The chain joins TRBV7-3 to TRBJ2-2; tentatively, D is TRBD2 (5 bases). Germline CDR1 SGHTA, CDR2 FQGTGA. V was shortened by 0 bases and J by 7 bases, with 12 bases between the two germline ends. The CDR3 loop spans 15 amino acids. CDR3 DNA: TGTGCCAGCAGCTTAACGAACGAAGCGGTCGGGGAGCTGTTTTTT. It codes for CASSLTNEAVGELFF.

The sample holds a few counts of this clonotype. The chain uses TRBV20-1 and TRBJ1-5; D remains unclear. Germline-derived CDR1 and CDR2 are DFQATT and SNEGSKA (reference sequence). The CDR3 has 20 amino acids. V gave up 7 bases and J gave up 0 bases, with 31 bases separating them. The CDR3 coding sequence is TGCAGTGTTGCACCTCAGTGGATAGGATCTACAATCTATAGCAATCAGCCCCAGCATTTT. This encodes CSVAPQWIGSTIYSNQPQHF.

This clonotype was seen repeatedly, ten times or more. The genes are TRBV2 and TRBJ2-1; TRBD2 matches at 10 bases. The CDR3 spans 15 residues. Trimming at V came to 7 bases and at J to 6 bases, leaving 9 bases not matched to a gene. Germline assignment: CDR1 SNHLY and CDR2 FYNNEI. The CDR3 region is CASMDLAGAPNEQFF. CDR3 bases: TGTGCCAGCATGGACCTAGCGGGAGCCCCCAATGAGCAGTTCTTC.

CDR3 sequence reads: CAISDGRQGNEKLFF. The DNA for the CDR3 is TGTGCCATCAGTGACGGGAGACAGGGAAATGAAAAACTGTTTTTT. The chain couples TRBV10-3 to TRBJ1-4; 7 nucleotides agree with TRBD1. V trimming: 3 bases; J trimming: 5 bases; junction bases outside the gene matches: 6. Germline assignment: CDR1 ENHRY and CDR2 SYGVKD. This CDR3 spans 15 amino acids.

This clonotype was counted only a few times. The rearrangement links TRBV11-2 to TRBJ2-2; 7 bases line up with TRBD1. Germline assignment: CDR1 SGHAT and CDR2 FQNNGV. This CDR3 region has 15 residues. V lost 5 bases, J lost 3 bases, and 6 bases stayed unmatched. Written as DNA, the CDR3 is TGTGCCAGCAGCCTAGGGGGCATGGACACCGGGGAGCTGTTTTTT. Translation gives CASSLGGMDTGELFF.

This clonotype was recorded many times. The gene calls are TRBV28 and TRBJ2-3; possibly TRBD1 for D (5 bases). V lost 2 bases and J lost 0, with 18 bases in between. The CDR3 consists of 18 residues. Germline V gene sequence: CDR1 MDHEN, CDR2 SYDVKM. The CDR3 DNA follows: TGTGCCAGCAGTTTACTCGCCCAGTTAGGGGCTAGCACAGATACGCAGTATTTT. This encodes CASSLLAQLGASTDTQYF.

This clonotype was observed a few times. The chain couples TRBV24-1 to TRBJ1-2, with 8 bases matching TRBD1. This CDR3 is built from 20 residues. Germline-derived CDR1 and CDR2 are KGHDR and SFDVKD. V was clipped by 1 base and J by 9 bases; unmatched bases: 24. Written as DNA, the CDR3 is TGTGCCACCAGTGATTTTCTTCGGGAGGGGACAGGCCCCGCAGGAGAGAGCTACACCTTC. It encodes CATSDFLREGTGPAGESYTF.

V is TRBV24-1 and J is TRBJ1-1; 8 nucleotides line up with TRBD1. The CDR3 is made up of 13 amino acids. Losses at the gene ends were 11 bases for V and 3 bases for J; bases not matched to a gene: 7. Germline CDR1 is KGHDR and CDR2 is SFDVKD. The CDR3 DNA follows: TGTGCCATCCAACGGACAGGGTACACTGAAGCTTTCTTT. It is translated as CAIQRTGYTEAFF.

This clonotype has at least ten counts. V gene TRBV28 combines with J gene TRBJ1-4; 7 bases align to TRBD1. This CDR3 is 19 amino acids long. Germline CDR1 reads MDHEN; CDR2 reads SYDVKM. V lost 3 bases and J lost 3; bases outside the gene matches: 16. The CDR3 here is CASSFLWVDRTTSNEKLFF. The CDR3 DNA reads TGTGCCAGCAGTTTTCTTTGGGTGGACAGGACAACTTCTAATGAAAAACTGTTTTTT.

This clonotype has a count of ten or more. The rearrangement links TRBV20-1 to TRBJ2-1, with D unclear. This CDR3 comprises 13 residues. Deletions cut 5 bases from V and 0 bases from J, with 8 bases between. The germline gives CDR1 DFQATT, CDR2 SNEGSKA (reference sequence). DNA for the CDR3: TGCAGTGCTGGGTTACACTCCTACAATGAGCAGTTCTTC. Amino acids: CSAGLHSYNEQFF.

The genes are TRBV3-1 and TRBJ1-3; TRBD1 might be the D (5 bases). CDR1 and CDR2 from the germline V gene are LGHDT and YNNKEL (reference sequence). The CDR3 sequence is 12 residues long. Deletions cut 6 bases from V and 2 bases from J, with 5 bases between. CDR3 loop: CASRTAGNTIYF. In DNA form, the CDR3 reads TGTGCCAGCAGGACAGCTGGAAACACCATATATTTT.